The entry that follows covers one TCR beta chain sequence. As handled by the study authors: Estimates of nucleated cell counts were drawn from the amplification of reference gene primers. TCRdb's table, derived via immunoSEQ multiplex PCR, lists solely in-frame clones and lacks some. Clone size and V and J calls were adopted from that table, with D and trimming inferred from the DNA. The top ten hold around 1.3% of the sample, which has some 170,000 clones, more than 85% seen once. The CDR3 totals 15 residues. Germline CDR1 and CDR2: MGHRA and YSYEKL. The V and J ends lost 0 bases and 4 bases respectively, with 10 bases between them. The sample is drawn from a study of blood T cell repertoires in COVID-19. Study-level information: Material from acute and convalescent COVID-19 was sourced from the United States, Italy and Spain. PBMCs, B-cell-depleted T cells, or T cells provided the cDNA or gDNA that made up the material.

Living in about two dozen US areas, the participants were between about 18 and 100 years of age. The TCR sequence derives from a human donor with acute COVID-19. The donor label of this sample is uncertain. Sequencing was carried out using PBMCs or T cells enriched from blood (not recorded which). J is TRBJ1-3 and V is TRBV4-1, with a weak D call TRBD1 (5 bases). The CDR3: CASSQDRGEGNTIYF. CDR3 in DNA: TGCGCCAGCAGCCAAGATCGGGGGGAGGGAAACACCATATATTTT.